Shown below are 3 T cell receptor beta chains from a single sample sequenced in a study of T-cell reconstitution after alpha-beta-depleted transplantation in children. Unique molecular identifiers were incorporated into the prepared TCRbeta library. In TCRdb, the PCR reads were re-called with MiXCR into one record per CDR3 protein. The sample lists more than 200,000 distinct CDR3 sequences; roughly 23% were seen once. The sequencing used PBMCs, collected before TCRalphabeta/CD19-depleted stem cell transplant. Receptors were obtained from a girl aged 2-9 years with Fanconi anemia, due to receive a stem cell transplant.

At least ten counts were recorded for this clonotype. The V and J genes are TRBV29-1 and TRBJ2-5; 7 bases are a match to TRBD1. V dropped 2 bases and J dropped 5; count of bases not matched to a gene: 8. Per germline, CDR1 SQVTM and CDR2 ANQGSEA. The CDR3 totals 14 residues. The CDR3 sequence is CSVERWGQWETQYF. The CDR3 region has the DNA TGCAGCGTTGAAAGGTGGGGACAGTGGGAGACCCAGTACTTC.

This clonotype was seen a handful of times. This rearrangement joins TRBV29-1 to TRBJ2-3, with TRBD2 matching 7 bases. There are 14 residues in the CDR3. The V gene end was trimmed by 0 bases and the J gene end by 2 bases; junction bases not matched to a gene: 2. In germline, CDR1 is SQVTM, CDR2 ANQGSEA. The CDR3 spells CSVEDAGVTDTQYF. Here the CDR3 DNA reads TGCAGCGTTGAAGATGCGGGAGTCACAGATACGCAGTATTTT.

This clonotype has more than one count but fewer than ten. V and J are TRBV29-1 and TRBJ2-7, with 8 bases that match TRBD2. The CDR3 has 19 amino acids. Germline lookup yields CDR1 SQVTM and CDR2 ANQGSEA. Trimming at V came to 4 bases and at J to 0 bases, leaving 20 bases not matched to a gene. Written as DNA, the CDR3 is TGCAGCGTTGTGCCTAGCGGGTTTCCCCTAATTGAAAGCTCCTACGAGCAGTACTTC. It is translated as CSVVPSGFPLIESSYEQYF.